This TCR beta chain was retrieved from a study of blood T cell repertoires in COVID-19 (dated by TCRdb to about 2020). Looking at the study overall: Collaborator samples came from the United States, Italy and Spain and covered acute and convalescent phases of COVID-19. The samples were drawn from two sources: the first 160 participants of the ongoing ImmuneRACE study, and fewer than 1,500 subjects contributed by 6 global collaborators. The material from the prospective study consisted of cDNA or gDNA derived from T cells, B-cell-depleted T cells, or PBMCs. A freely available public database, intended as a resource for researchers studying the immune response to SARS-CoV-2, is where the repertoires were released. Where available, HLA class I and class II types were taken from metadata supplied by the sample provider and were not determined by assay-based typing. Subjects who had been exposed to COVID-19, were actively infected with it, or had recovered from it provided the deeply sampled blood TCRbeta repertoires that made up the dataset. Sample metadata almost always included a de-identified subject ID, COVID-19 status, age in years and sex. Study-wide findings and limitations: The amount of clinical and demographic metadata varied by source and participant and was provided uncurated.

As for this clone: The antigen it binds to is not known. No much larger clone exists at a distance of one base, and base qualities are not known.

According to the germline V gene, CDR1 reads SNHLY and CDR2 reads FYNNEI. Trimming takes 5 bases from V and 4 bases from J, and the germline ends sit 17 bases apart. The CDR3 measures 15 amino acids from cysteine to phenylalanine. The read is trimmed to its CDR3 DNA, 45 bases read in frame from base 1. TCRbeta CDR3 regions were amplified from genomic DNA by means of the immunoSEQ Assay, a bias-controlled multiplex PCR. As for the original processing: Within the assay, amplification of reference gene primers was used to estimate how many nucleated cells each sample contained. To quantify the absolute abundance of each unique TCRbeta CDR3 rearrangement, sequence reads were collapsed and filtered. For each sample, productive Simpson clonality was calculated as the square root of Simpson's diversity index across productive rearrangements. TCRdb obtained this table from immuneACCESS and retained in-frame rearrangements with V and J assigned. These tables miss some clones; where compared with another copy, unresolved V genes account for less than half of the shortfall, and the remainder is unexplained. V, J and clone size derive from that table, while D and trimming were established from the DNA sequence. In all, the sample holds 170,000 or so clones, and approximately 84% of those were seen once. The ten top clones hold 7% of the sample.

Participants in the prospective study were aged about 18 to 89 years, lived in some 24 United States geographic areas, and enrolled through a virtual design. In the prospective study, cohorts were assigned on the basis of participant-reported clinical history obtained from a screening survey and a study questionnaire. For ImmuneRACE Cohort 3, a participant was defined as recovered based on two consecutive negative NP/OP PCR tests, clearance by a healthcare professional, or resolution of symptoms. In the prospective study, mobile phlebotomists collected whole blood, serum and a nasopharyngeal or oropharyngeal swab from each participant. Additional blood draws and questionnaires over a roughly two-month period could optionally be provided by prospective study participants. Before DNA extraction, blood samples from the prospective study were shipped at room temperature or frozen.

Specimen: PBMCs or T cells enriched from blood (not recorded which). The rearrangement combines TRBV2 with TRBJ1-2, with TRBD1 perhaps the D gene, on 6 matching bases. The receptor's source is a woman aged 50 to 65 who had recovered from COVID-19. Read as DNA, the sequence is TGTGCCAGCAGTACTGGGACACTCGGGACCTATGGCTACACCTTC. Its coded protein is CASSTGTLGTYGYTF.